This T cell receptor beta chain was recovered during a study of blood T cells in healthy people across ages. In regard to this clonotype: Its antigen is unidentified.

A J-beta primer mix and a sample-barcoded 5' primer were used in a second PCR of roughly 6 to 11 cycles. One entry per CDR3 protein, called by TCRdb with MiXCR from the 5' RACE reads. The top ten hold 0.75% of the sample, which has roughly 1,100,000 distinct CDR3 sequences, roughly 24% seen once. The CDR3 length is 10 residues. Germline CDR1 is DFQATT and CDR2 is SNEGSKA (reference sequence). Points from the study as a whole: Both higher diversity and more naive CD4+ cells marked long-lived donors when set against aged donors. Strong correlation linked observed beta diversity and percent naive T cells.

This same sample was also part of a study on T cells of mothers and their children.

The J gene is TRBJ2-5, the V gene TRBV20-1; no definite D call. With the DNA end fitting TRBJ2-1 better, the J assignment may be wrong. Material: blood. The sequence was obtained from a girl under 10 years old in good health. The CDR3 DNA is TGCAGTCCTTTTAGTGATGAGCAGTTCTTC. It translates to CSPFSDEQFF.